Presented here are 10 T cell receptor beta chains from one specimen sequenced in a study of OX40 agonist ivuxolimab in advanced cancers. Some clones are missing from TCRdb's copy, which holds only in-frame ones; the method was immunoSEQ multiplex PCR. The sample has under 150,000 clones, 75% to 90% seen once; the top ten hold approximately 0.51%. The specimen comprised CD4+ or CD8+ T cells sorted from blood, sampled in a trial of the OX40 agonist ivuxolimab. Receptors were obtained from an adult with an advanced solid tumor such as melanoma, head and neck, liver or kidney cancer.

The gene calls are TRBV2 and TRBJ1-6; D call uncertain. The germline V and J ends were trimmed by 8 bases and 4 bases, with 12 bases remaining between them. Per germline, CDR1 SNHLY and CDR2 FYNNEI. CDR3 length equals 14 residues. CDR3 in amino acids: CASLIRDYNSPLHF. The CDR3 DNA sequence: TGTGCCAGCCTGATCCGGGATTATAATTCACCCCTCCACTTT.

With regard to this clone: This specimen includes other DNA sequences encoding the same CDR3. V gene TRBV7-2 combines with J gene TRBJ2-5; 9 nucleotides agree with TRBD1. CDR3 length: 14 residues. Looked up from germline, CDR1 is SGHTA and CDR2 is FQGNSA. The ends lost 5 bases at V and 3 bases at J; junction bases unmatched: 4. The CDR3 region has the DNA TGTGCCAGCAGCCCGAGGACAGGGGAAGAGACCCAGTACTTC. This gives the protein CASSPRTGEETQYF. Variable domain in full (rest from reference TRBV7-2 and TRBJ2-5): GAGVSQSPSNKVTEKGKDVELRCDPISGHTALYWYRQSLGQGLEFLIYFQGNSAPDKSGLPSDRFSAERTGGSVSTLTIQRTQQEDSAVYLCASSPRTGEETQYFGPGTRLLVL.

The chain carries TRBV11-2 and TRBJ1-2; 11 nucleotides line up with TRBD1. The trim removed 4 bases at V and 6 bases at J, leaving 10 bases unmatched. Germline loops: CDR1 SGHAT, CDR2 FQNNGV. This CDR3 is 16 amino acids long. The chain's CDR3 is CASSSLRDRGMDGYTF. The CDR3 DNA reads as TGTGCCAGCAGCTCCCTCCGGGACAGGGGGATGGATGGCTACACCTTC.

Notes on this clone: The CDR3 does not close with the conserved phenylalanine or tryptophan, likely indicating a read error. The CDR3 loop reads CASSPVGGRYEQYL. The DNA for the CDR3 is TGTGCCAGCAGCCCCGTAGGGGGCCGTTACGAGCAGTACCTC. This chain joins TRBV7-6 and TRBJ2-7; 7 bases are shared with TRBD1. This CDR3 comprises 14 residues. Looked up from germline, CDR1 is SGHVS and CDR2 is FNYEAQ. J lost 4 bases, V lost 5 bases, and 8 bases had no gene match.

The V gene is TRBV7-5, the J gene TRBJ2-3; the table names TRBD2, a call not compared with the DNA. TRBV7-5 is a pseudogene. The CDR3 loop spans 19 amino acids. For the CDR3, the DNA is TGTGCCAGAAGCTTATCCGTCCCACTAGCGGGGGCCATCACAGATACGCAGTATTTT. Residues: CARSLSVPLAGAITDTQYF.

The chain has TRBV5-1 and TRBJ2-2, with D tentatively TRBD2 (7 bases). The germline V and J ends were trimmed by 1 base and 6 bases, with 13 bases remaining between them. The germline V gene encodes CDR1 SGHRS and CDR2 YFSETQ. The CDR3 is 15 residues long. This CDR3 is CASSLPGGRAGELFF. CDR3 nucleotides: TGCGCCAGCAGCTTGCCGGGGGGCCGGGCCGGGGAGCTGTTTTTT. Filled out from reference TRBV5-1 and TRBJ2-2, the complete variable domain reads KAGVTQTPRYLIKTRGQQVTLSCSPISGHRSVSWYQQTPGQGLQFLFEYFSETQRNKGNFPGRFSGRQFSNSRSEMNVSTLELGDSALYLCASSLPGGRAGELFFGEGSRLTVL.

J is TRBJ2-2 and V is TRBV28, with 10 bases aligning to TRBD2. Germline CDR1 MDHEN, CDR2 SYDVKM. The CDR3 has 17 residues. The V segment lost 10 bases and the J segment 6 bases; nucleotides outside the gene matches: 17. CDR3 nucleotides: TGTGCCACCCTCCCCCCCAGCGGGGGGGCCCGTCCCGGGGAGCTGTTTTTT. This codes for CATLPPSGGARPGELFF. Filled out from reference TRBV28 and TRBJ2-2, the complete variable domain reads DVKVTQSSRYLVKRTGEKVFLECVQDMDHENMFWYRQDPGLGLRLIYFSYDVKMKEKGDIPEGYSVSREKKERFSLILESASTNQTSMYLCATLPPSGGARPGELFFGEGSRLTVL.

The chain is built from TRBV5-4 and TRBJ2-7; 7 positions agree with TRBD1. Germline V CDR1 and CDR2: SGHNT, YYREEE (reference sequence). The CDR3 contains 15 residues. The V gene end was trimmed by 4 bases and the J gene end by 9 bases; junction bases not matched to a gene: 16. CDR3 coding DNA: TGTGCCAGCAGCCCGCCCGGCAGGGGGAAGGAAGGGCAGTACTTC. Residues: CASSPPGRGKEGQYF.

The CDR3 region is CASSGEGDTQYF. The CDR3 DNA follows: TGTGCCAGCAGCGGCGAAGGGGATACGCAGTATTTT. This chain connects TRBV6-1 to TRBJ2-3; no definite D call. Trimming removed 6 bases at V and 6 bases at J, with 10 bases between. CDR1 and CDR2 (germline): MNHNS, SASEGT. CDR3 length equals 12 residues.

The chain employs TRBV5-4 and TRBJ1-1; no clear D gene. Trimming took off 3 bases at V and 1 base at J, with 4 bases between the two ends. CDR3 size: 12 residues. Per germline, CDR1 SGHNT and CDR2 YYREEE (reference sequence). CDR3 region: CASSSSNTEAFF. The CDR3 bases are TGTGCCAGCAGCTCCTCGAACACTGAAGCTTTCTTT.